The 31 T cell receptor beta chains in this list originate from one sample, sequenced in a study of CD8 T cells in Susac syndrome. Reverse transcription of roughly 0.5 to 1 ug RNA was performed with random hexamers. TCRdb redid the calling of the immunoSEQ multiplex PCR reads with MiXCR, one entry per CDR3 protein. The table includes about 200,000 distinct CDR3 sequences, roughly 94% detected once. Sequenced input: CD4+ T cells from PBMCs. Receptors were obtained from a human donor in good health.

The chain links TRBV12-3 or TRBV12-4 to TRBJ2-1; 7 nucleotides agree with TRBD1. This CDR3 has 14 residues. The junction had 7 bases not matched to a gene; V was cut back by 6 bases and J by 5 bases. The CDR3 loop reads CASRGDSTDNEQFF. The CDR3 nucleotides read TGTGCCAGCAGGGGGGACAGTACTGACAATGAGCAGTTCTTC.

This chain joins TRBV9 and TRBJ2-1; 11 nucleotides match TRBD2. The CDR3 is 17 amino acids. Per germline, CDR1 SGDLS and CDR2 YYNGEE. V trimming: 0 bases; J trimming: 6 bases; junction bases outside the gene matches: 8. The CDR3 reads CASSVVLAGGLLNEQFF. The CDR3 DNA sequence: TGTGCCAGCAGCGTAGTTCTAGCGGGGGGACTACTCAATGAGCAGTTCTTC.

This clonotype was seen only once. The rearrangement joins TRBV7-9 to TRBJ1-1; the D is unclear. The length of the CDR3 is 12 residues. The germline V gene has CDR1 SEHNR and CDR2 FQNEAQ (reference sequence). V lost 1 base and J lost 10, with 10 bases in between. CDR3 amino acids: CASSLGLIRAFF. The CDR3 DNA sequence: TGTGCCAGCAGCTTAGGTCTCATACGAGCTTTCTTT.

V and J are TRBV14 and TRBJ2-1, with 8 positions matching TRBD2. Losses at the gene ends were 4 bases for V and 8 bases for J; bases not matched to a gene: 7. Per the germline V gene, CDR1 is SGHDN and CDR2 is FVKESK. CDR3 length: 14 amino acids. CDR3 amino acids: CASSPRTSLDEQFF. The CDR3 DNA follows: TGTGCCAGCAGCCCAAGGACTAGCCTCGATGAGCAGTTCTTC.

The J gene is TRBJ1-1, the V gene TRBV2; D uncertain. The CDR3 runs to 11 residues. CDR1 and CDR2 (germline): SNHLY, FYNNEI. V lost 7 bases to trimming and J lost 1 base, with 4 bases between them. The chain's CDR3 is CASNKNTEAFF. CDR3 nucleotides: TGTGCCAGCAACAAGAACACTGAAGCTTTCTTT.

The chain uses TRBV4-3 and TRBJ2-3; TRBD1 aligns across 7 bases. J gave up 0 bases and V 3 bases, and 21 bases lay outside the gene matches. There are 21 residues in the CDR3. Germline V gene sequence: CDR1 LGHNA, CDR2 YSLEER. This chain's CDR3 is CASSHAGSFRGQQSSTDTQYF. The CDR3 bases are TGCGCCAGCAGCCATGCCGGGTCCTTCCGGGGACAGCAGTCTAGCACAGATACGCAGTATTTT.

This clonotype was recorded once. The chain has TRBV15 and TRBJ1-1; 7 positions match TRBD1. This CDR3 contains 15 residues. Germline V lookup: CDR1 LNHNV, CDR2 YYDKDF (reference sequence). J lost 5 bases, V lost 1 base, and 7 bases had no gene match. The CDR3 sequence is CATSRGDSVGTEAFF. For the CDR3, the DNA is TGTGCCACCAGCAGAGGGGACAGTGTTGGAACTGAAGCTTTCTTT.

The chain is built from TRBV7-2 and TRBJ2-1; unclear D gene. V lost 5 bases, J lost 11 bases, and 13 bases lay in between. Per the germline V gene, CDR1 is SGHTA and CDR2 is FQGNSA. The CDR3 runs 12 residues. The CDR3 reads CASSPGESKQFF. In DNA, the CDR3 is TGTGCCAGCAGCCCCGGAGAGAGTAAGCAGTTCTTC.

This sequence joins TRBV20-1 and TRBJ2-3, with TRBD1 identical over 7 bases. Germline V gene lookup returns CDR1 DFQATT and CDR2 SNEGSKA (reference sequence). The CDR3 loop spans 14 amino acids. V lost 5 bases and J lost 0; bases outside the gene matches: 5. CDR3 coding DNA: TGCAGTGCTCCGGGACAGACTAGCACAGATACGCAGTATTTT. Translated: CSAPGQTSTDTQYF.

This chain connects TRBV18 to TRBJ2-3, with 7 bases that match TRBD1. The germline gives CDR1 KGHSH, CDR2 LQKENI. CDR3 length: 15 amino acids. V was clipped by 2 bases and J by 6 bases; unmatched bases: 8. The CDR3 coding sequence is TGTGCCAGCTCACCAGTCTCGGCAGGGGGTGATACGCAGTATTTT. Its translation is CASSPVSAGGDTQYF.

V gene TRBV2 combines with J gene TRBJ2-7; 11 bases are shared with TRBD2. Germline V gives CDR1 SNHLY, CDR2 FYNNEI. The CDR3 is 15 residues long. V lost 7 bases, J lost 4 bases, and 9 bases stayed unmatched. The CDR3 spells CASIPGTSGQYEQYF. CDR3 DNA sequence: TGTGCCAGCATTCCTGGGACTAGCGGTCAATACGAGCAGTACTTC.

J is TRBJ2-1 and V is TRBV10-3; a possible D gene is TRBD1 (5 bases). The germline V gene has CDR1 ENHRY and CDR2 SYGVKD. V lost 4 bases to trimming and J lost 5 bases, with 9 bases between them. The CDR3 extends over 13 amino acids. The CDR3 nucleotides are TGTGCCATCAGTGCAAAAGGGGACAATGAGCAGTTCTTC. As protein: CAISAKGDNEQFF.

Here the CDR3 reads CASSQADGELFF. CDR3 nucleotides: TGTGCCAGCAGCCAAGCGGACGGGGAGCTGTTTTTT. This chain uses TRBV3-1 with TRBJ2-2; no clear D. This CDR3 has 12 residues. The V end was cut by 1 base, the J end by 7 bases, with 4 bases between. CDR1 and CDR2 from the germline V gene are LGHDT and YNNKEL (reference sequence). Drawing the rest from reference TRBV3-1 and TRBJ2-2, the complete variable domain is DTAVSQTPKYLVTQMGNDKSIKCEQNLGHDTMYWYKQDSKKFLKIMFSYNNKELIINETVPNRFSPKSPDKAHLNLHINSLELGDSAVYFCASSQADGELFFGEGSRLTVL.

The V and J genes are TRBV4-3 and TRBJ1-6; no clear D. The CDR3 runs 15 residues. Germline V gives CDR1 LGHNA, CDR2 YSLEER. The V end lost 1 base, the J end lost 10 bases, and 14 bases lay between the germline ends. The CDR3 loop reads CASSQGWVGESPLHF. CDR3 coding DNA: TGCGCCAGCAGCCAAGGTTGGGTTGGCGAATCACCCCTCCACTTT.

This sequence joins TRBV20-1 and TRBJ2-7; the match to TRBD2 covers 10 bases. CDR3 length equals 15 residues. Germline V gene data show CDR1 as DFQATT and CDR2 as SNEGSKA (reference sequence). Unmatched junction bases numbered 9, after V lost 2 bases and J lost 5 bases. The CDR3 region is CSARPASGSVNEQYV. In DNA form, the CDR3 reads TGCAGTGCTAGACCCGCTAGCGGGAGCGTCAACGAGCAGTACGTC.

The chain recombines TRBV29-1 with TRBJ2-5, with D tentatively TRBD2 (6 bases). Germline CDR1 SQVTM, CDR2 ANQGSEA. V was cut by 6 bases and J by 5 bases, with 13 bases left in between. The CDR3 loop spans 12 amino acids. The CDR3 DNA reads as TGCAGCGTGAAGGAGGGGTTGGAGACCCAGTACTTC. Translating gives CSVKEGLETQYF.

The V call is TRBV12-3 or TRBV12-4, the J call TRBJ2-2; 7 bases agree with TRBD2. CDR3 size: 15 residues. V lost 5 bases, J lost 5 bases, and 8 bases stayed unmatched. This chain's CDR3 is CASSTRLAGTGELFF. CDR3 DNA sequence: TGTGCCAGCAGTACCCGACTAGCAGGGACCGGGGAGCTGTTTTTT.

This sequence joins TRBV23-1 and TRBJ1-1; D possibly corresponds to TRBD1 (6 bases). TRBV23-1 is designated an ORF whose function remains uncertain. The CDR3 is made up of 19 amino acids. Trimming took 4 bases from V and 0 from J, leaving 24 bases between them. The CDR3, as DNA: TGCGCCAGCAGTCTAAACAGGGACCAAACCCTTTGGATGAACACTGAAGCTTTCTTT. It encodes CASSLNRDQTLWMNTEAFF.

V usage is TRBV29-1 and J usage is TRBJ1-1; no clear D gene. V was cut by 5 bases and J by 0 bases, with 4 bases left in between. This CDR3 region has 11 residues. Germline CDR1 is SQVTM and CDR2 is ANQGSEA. Here the CDR3 DNA reads TGCAGCGTTAAAGTGAACACTGAAGCTTTCTTT. Protein: CSVKVNTEAFF.

V gene TRBV20-1 combines with J gene TRBJ1-5; 8 bases map to TRBD1. This CDR3 has 15 residues. The germline gives CDR1 DFQATT, CDR2 SNEGSKA (reference sequence). Trimming took 5 bases from V and 7 from J; bases not matched to a gene: 13. Written as DNA, the CDR3 is TGCAGTGCTGGGAGGAGGACAGGGCGTGGACAGCCCCAGCATTTT. As protein: CSAGRRTGRGQPQHF.

The chain carries TRBV7-9 and TRBJ1-2; no clear D gene. CDR1 SEHNR and CDR2 FQNEAQ come from the germline V gene (reference sequence). V was shortened by 0 bases and J by 3 bases, with 5 bases between the two germline ends. The CDR3 spans 13 residues. CDR3 nucleotide sequence: TGTGCCAGCAGCTTAGCCGGGCACTATGGCTACACCTTC. It encodes CASSLAGHYGYTF.

This clonotype was seen only once. The rearrangement joins TRBV3-1 to TRBJ1-6; the D is unclear. The length of the CDR3 is 15 residues. CDR1 and CDR2 (germline): LGHDT, YNNKEL (reference sequence). Trimming removed 1 base at V and 7 bases at J, with 11 bases between. CDR3 in DNA: TGTGCCAGCAGCCAAGTTATTCCCCGGAATTCACCCCTCCACTTT. Its protein is CASSQVIPRNSPLHF.

V usage is TRBV5-1 and J usage is TRBJ2-7; 8 nucleotides match TRBD2. Germline values: CDR1 SGHRS, CDR2 YFSETQ. Trimming took 6 bases from V and 5 from J; bases not matched to a gene: 7. The CDR3 is 13 amino acids. Here the CDR3 reads CASTVAGIDEQYF. The CDR3 bases are TGCGCCAGCACGGTAGCGGGGATCGACGAGCAGTACTTC. Full variable domain (rest looked up from reference TRBV5-1 and TRBJ2-7): KAGVTQTPRYLIKTRGQQVTLSCSPISGHRSVSWYQQTPGQGLQFLFEYFSETQRNKGNFPGRFSGRQFSNSRSEMNVSTLELGDSALYLCASTVAGIDEQYFGPGTRLTVT.

V gene TRBV4-3 combines with J gene TRBJ2-7, with 9 bases identical to TRBD2. This CDR3 is built from 15 residues. J gave up 0 bases and V 4 bases, and 4 bases lay outside the gene matches. Germline V gene sequence: CDR1 LGHNA, CDR2 YSLEER. CDR3 DNA: TGCGCCAGCAGCCGAGTAGCGGGGGTCTCCTACGAGCAGTACTTC. This encodes CASSRVAGVSYEQYF.

The chain couples TRBV2 to TRBJ2-3; tentative D call: TRBD1 (6 bases). Looked up from germline, CDR1 is SNHLY and CDR2 is FYNNEI. The V gene lost 3 bases and the J gene lost 3 bases, with 13 bases spanning the gap. The CDR3 loop spans 15 amino acids. The CDR3 spells CASSDTGRGTDTQYF. The CDR3 bases are TGTGCCAGCAGTGACACGGGCAGGGGAACAGATACGCAGTATTTT.

The V call is TRBV12-3 or TRBV12-4, the J call TRBJ1-1, with 7 bases lining up with TRBD1. The CDR3 sequence is 15 residues long. The junction had 10 bases not matched to a gene; V was cut back by 6 bases and J by 3 bases. CDR3 in DNA: TGTGCCAGCAGGCCACTGGGACAGACCTACACTGAAGCTTTCTTT. Residues: CASRPLGQTYTEAFF.

This clonotype was observed once. The chain has TRBV5-6 and TRBJ2-7; D gene uncertain. V gave up 7 bases and J gave up 6 bases, with 17 bases separating them. This CDR3 spans 13 amino acids. Germline lookup yields CDR1 SGHDT and CDR2 YYEEEE. CDR3 in amino acids: CASGWTATGEQYV. The DNA for the CDR3 is TGTGCCAGCGGCTGGACGGCTACCGGCGAGCAGTACGTC.

V gene TRBV19 combines with J gene TRBJ2-3; possibly TRBD1 for D (5 bases). CDR3 length: 14 amino acids. Trimming cost V 3 bases and J 0 bases, with 7 bases left between them. CDR1 LNHDA and CDR2 SQIVND come from the germline V gene (reference sequence). This CDR3 is CASSIQGSTDTQYF. In nucleotides, the CDR3 is TGTGCCAGTAGTATCCAGGGAAGCACAGATACGCAGTATTTT.

This chain uses TRBV9 with TRBJ2-2; either TRBD1 or TRBD2 may fit D (5 bases each). Deletions cut 3 bases from V and 6 bases from J, with 15 bases between. CDR1 is SGDLS, CDR2 YYNGEE, per germline. The CDR3 is 15 residues long. Here the CDR3 reads CASSAGTSTAGELFF. The DNA of the CDR3 is TGTGCCAGCAGCGCAGGGACGTCGACGGCCGGGGAGCTGTTTTTT.

This chain uses TRBV14 with TRBJ2-4; D is possibly TRBD1 (6 bases). Germline V gives CDR1 SGHDN, CDR2 FVKESK. V lost 6 bases and J 1 base, leaving 10 bases between the germline ends. The CDR3 has 14 amino acids. The CDR3: CASRQTGAKNIQYF. CDR3 DNA: TGTGCCAGCAGACAAACAGGGGCCAAAAACATTCAGTACTTC.

The rearrangement joins TRBV5-4 to TRBJ1-2; D is possibly TRBD1 (5 bases). The V gene lost 4 bases and the J gene lost 4 bases, with 20 bases spanning the gap. The CDR3 is 16 residues long. Germline lookup yields CDR1 SGHNT and CDR2 YYREEE (reference sequence). The CDR3 region is CASSPAGTLALYGYTF. CDR3 in DNA: TGTGCCAGCAGCCCGGCCGGGACCCTTGCACTCTATGGCTACACCTTC.